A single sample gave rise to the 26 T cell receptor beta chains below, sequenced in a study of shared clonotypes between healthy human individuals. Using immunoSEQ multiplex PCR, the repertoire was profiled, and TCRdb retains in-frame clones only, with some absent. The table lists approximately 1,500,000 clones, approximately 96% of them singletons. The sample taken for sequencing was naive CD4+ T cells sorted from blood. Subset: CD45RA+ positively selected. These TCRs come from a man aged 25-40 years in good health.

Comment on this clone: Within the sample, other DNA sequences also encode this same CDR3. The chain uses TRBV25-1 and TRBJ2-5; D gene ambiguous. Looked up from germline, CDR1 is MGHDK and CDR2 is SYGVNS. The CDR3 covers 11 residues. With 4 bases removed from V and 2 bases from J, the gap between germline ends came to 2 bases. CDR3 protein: CASSGQETQYF. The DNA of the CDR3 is TGTGCCAGCAGTGGGCAAGAGACCCAGTACTTC.

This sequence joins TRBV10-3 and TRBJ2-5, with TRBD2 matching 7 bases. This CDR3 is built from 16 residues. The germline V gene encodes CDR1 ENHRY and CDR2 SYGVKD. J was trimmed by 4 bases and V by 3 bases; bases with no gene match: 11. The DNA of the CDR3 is TGTGCCATCAGTGATTTTTTGGCGGGCGGGGGAGAGACCCAGTACTTC. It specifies CAISDFLAGGGETQYF.

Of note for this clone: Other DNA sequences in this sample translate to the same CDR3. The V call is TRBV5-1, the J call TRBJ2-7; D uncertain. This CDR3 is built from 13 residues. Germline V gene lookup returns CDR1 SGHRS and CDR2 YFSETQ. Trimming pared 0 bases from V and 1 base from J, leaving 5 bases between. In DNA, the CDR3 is TGCGCCAGCAGCTTGGCAGGATCCTACGAGCAGTACTTC. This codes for CASSLAGSYEQYF.

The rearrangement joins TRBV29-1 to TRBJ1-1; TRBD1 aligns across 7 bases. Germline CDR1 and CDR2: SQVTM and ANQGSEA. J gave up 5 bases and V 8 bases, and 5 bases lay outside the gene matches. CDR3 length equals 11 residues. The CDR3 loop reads CSTGRGTEAFF. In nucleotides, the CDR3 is TGCAGCACGGGCAGGGGGACTGAAGCTTTCTTT.

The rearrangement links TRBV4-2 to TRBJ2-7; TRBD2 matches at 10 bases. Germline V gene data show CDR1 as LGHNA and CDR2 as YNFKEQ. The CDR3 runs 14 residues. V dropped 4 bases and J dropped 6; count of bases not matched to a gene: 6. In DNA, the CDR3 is TGTGCCAGCAGCCCCGGGACTAGCGTGAGCGAGCAGTACTTC. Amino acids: CASSPGTSVSEQYF.

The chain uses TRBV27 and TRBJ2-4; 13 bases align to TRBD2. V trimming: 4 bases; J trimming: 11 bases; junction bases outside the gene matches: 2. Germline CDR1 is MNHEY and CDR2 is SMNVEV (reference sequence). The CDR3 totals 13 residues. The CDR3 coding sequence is TGTGCCAGCAGTTGGGGACTAGCGGGATTTCAGTACTTC. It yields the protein CASSWGLAGFQYF.

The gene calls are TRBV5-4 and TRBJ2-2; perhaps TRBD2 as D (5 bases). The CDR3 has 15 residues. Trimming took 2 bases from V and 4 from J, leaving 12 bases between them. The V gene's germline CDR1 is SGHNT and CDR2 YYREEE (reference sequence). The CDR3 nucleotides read TGTGCCAGCAGCTTAGGGAGTCGGGTCACCGGGGAGCTGTTTTTT. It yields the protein CASSLGSRVTGELFF.

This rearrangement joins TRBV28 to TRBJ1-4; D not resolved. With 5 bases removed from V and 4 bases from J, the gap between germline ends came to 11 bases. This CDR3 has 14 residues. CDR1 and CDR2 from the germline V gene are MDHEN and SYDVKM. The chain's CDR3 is CASSRASYNEKLFF. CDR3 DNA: TGTGCCAGCAGTAGGGCGAGCTATAATGAAAAACTGTTTTTT.

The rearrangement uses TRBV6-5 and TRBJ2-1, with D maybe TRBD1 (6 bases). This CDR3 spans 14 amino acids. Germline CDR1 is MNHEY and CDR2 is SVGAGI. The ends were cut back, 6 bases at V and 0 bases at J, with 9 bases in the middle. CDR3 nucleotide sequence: TGTGCCAGCAGGAGACAGGTCTCCTACAATGAGCAGTTCTTC. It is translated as CASRRQVSYNEQFF.

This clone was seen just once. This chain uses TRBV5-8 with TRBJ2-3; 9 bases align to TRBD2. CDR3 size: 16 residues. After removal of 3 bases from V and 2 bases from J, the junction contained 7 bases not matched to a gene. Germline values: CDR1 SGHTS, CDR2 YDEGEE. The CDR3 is CASSSNVAGVTDTQYF. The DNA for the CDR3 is TGTGCCAGCAGCTCGAACGTAGCGGGAGTCACAGATACGCAGTATTTT.

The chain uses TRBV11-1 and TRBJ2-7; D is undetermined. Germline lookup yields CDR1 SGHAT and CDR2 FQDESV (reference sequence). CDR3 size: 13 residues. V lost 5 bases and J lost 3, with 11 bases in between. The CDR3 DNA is TGTGCCAGCAGCCCCCGGACGGGCTACGAGCAGTACTTC. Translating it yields CASSPRTGYEQYF.

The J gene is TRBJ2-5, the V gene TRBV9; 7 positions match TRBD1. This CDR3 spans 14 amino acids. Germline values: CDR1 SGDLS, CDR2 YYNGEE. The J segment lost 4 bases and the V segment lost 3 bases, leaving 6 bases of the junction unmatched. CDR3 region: CASSAPDRAETQYF. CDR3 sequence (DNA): TGTGCCAGCAGCGCTCCTGACAGGGCAGAGACCCAGTACTTC.

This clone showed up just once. CDR3 residues: CASSVKGAHGYTF. DNA for the CDR3: TGTGCCAGCAGCGTGAAGGGGGCTCATGGCTACACCTTC. The gene calls are TRBV5-4 and TRBJ1-2; 7 bases align to TRBD1. CDR3 length: 13 residues. Trimming took 4 bases from V and 6 from J; bases not matched to a gene: 6. CDR1 is SGHNT and CDR2 is YYREEE in the germline V gene (reference sequence).

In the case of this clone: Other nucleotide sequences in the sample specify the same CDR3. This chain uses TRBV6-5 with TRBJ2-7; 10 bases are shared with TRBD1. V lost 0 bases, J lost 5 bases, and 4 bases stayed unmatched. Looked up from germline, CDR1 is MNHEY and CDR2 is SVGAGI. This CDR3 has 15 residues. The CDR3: CASSYSGQGDHEQYF. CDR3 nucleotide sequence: TGTGCCAGCAGTTACTCAGGACAGGGGGATCACGAGCAGTACTTC.

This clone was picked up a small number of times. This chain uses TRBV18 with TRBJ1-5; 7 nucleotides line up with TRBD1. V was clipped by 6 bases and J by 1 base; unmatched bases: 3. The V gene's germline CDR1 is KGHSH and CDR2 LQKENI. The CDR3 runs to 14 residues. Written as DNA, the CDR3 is TGTGCCAGCTCCCTGGACAGGAGCAATCAGCCCCAGCATTTT. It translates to CASSLDRSNQPQHF.

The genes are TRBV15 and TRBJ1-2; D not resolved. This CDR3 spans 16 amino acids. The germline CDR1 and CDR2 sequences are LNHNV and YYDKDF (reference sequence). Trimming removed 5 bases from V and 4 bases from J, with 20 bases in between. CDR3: CATSGWTARRTYGYTF. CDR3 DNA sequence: TGTGCCACCAGCGGTTGGACGGCGAGGAGGACCTATGGCTACACCTTC.

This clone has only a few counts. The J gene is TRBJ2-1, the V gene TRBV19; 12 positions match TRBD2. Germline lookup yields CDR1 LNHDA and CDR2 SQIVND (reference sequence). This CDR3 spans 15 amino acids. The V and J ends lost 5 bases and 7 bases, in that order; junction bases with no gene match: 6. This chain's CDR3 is CASSQTSGSANEQFF. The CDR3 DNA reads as TGTGCCAGTAGTCAGACTAGCGGGAGTGCAAATGAGCAGTTCTTC.

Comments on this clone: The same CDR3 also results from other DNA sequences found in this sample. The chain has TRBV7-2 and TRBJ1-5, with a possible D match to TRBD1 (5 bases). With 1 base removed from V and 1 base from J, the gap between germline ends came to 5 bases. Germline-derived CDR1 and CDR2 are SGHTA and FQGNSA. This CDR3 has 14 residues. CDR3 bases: TGTGCCAGCAGCTTAGGGGACAGCAATCAGCCCCAGCATTTT. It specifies CASSLGDSNQPQHF.

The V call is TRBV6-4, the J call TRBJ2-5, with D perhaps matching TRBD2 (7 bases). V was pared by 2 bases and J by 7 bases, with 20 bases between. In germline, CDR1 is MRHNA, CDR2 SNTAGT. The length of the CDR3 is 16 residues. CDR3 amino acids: CASSDLRGAALGTQYF. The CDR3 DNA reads TGTGCCAGCAGTGACCTCCGGGGGGCAGCTCTGGGGACCCAGTACTTC.

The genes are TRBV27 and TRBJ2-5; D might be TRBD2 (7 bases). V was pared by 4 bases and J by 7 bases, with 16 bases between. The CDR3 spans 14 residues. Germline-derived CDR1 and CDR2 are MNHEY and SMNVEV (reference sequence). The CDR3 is CASSSMGGPVTQYF. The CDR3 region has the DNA TGTGCCAGCAGTTCCATGGGGGGGCCCGTGACCCAGTACTTC.

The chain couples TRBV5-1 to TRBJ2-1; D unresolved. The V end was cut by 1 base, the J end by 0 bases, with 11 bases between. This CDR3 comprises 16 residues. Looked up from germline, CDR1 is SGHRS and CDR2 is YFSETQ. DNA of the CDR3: TGCGCCAGCAGCTTGCAAGGGCGGAGCTCCTACAATGAGCAGTTCTTC. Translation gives CASSLQGRSSYNEQFF.

The CDR3 nucleotides are TGTGCCAGCAGTTACGGAGCGGGAGGGCCGCAGACCCAGTACTTC. This encodes CASSYGAGGPQTQYF. V and J are TRBV6-6 and TRBJ2-5; 10 bases align to TRBD2. The CDR3 spans 15 residues. Losses at the gene ends were 2 bases for V and 6 bases for J; bases not matched to a gene: 6. Germline-derived CDR1 and CDR2 are MNHNY and SVGAGI (reference sequence).

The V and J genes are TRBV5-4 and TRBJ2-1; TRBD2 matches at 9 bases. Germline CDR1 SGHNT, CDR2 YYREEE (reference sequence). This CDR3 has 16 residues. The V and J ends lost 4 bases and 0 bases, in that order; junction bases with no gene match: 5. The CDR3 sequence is CASSLAGGNSYNEQFF. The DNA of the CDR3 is TGTGCCAGCAGCCTCGCGGGGGGGAACTCCTACAATGAGCAGTTCTTC.

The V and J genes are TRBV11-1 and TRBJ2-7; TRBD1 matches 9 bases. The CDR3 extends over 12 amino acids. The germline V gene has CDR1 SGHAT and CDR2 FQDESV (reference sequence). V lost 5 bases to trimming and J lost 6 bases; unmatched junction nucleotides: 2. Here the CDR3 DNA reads TGTGCCAGCAGCCCGACAGGGGGCGAGCAGTACTTC. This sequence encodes CASSPTGGEQYF.

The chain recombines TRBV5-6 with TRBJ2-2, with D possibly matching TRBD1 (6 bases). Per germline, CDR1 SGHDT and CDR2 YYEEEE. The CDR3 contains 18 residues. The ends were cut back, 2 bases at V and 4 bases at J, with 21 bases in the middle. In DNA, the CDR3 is TGTGCCAGCAGCTTCGGTCAGGAACAGGGTTATGGCACCGGGGAGCTGTTTTTT. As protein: CASSFGQEQGYGTGELFF. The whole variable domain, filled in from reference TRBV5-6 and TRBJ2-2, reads DAGVTQSPTHLIKTRGQQVTLRCSPKSGHDTVSWYQQALGQGPQFIFQYYEEEERQRGNFPDRFSGHQFPNYSSELNVNALLLGDSALYLCASSFGQEQGYGTGELFFGEGSRLTVL.

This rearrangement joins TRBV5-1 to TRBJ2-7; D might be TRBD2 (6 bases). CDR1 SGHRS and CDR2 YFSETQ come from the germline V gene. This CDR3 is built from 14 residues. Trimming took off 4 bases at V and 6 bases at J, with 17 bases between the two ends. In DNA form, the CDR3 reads TGCGCCAGCAGCCTGGAAGGAGGGCCGGGCGAGCAGTACTTC. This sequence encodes CASSLEGGPGEQYF.